This TCR beta chain comes out of a study of response to subunit inactivated influenza vaccine. This CDR3 contains 13 residues. V lost 5 bases and J 3 bases, leaving 10 bases between the germline ends. TCRdb ran MiXCR on the RT-PCR reads and lists one entry per CDR3 protein. The table lists 400,000 to 550,000 distinct CDR3 sequences, about 25% of them singletons. This clonotype was seen a few times. The TCR was taken from a man between 50 and 59 years old who received an inactivated influenza vaccine. Here the sequenced sample was CD4+ T cells sorted from PBMCs, taken around 5 days after vaccination. The V gene is TRBV12-3 or TRBV12-4, the J gene TRBJ2-5; no firm D call. The CDR3 sequence: CASSRQIEETQYF. The CDR3 nucleotides are TGTGCCAGCAGTCGCCAGATAGAAGAGACCCAGTACTTC.